Listed here is a single T cell receptor beta chain. Its antigen remains unidentified. Data came from immunoSEQ multiplex PCR; TCRdb stores just in-frame clones and leaves some out. The sample carries 49,000 or so clones, 79% recorded once. This entry belongs to a study of PD-L1 blockade in urothelial cancer. Background on the study: The year 2014 saw patients start atezolizumab, 1,200 mg intravenously every 3 weeks. Blood gave a median approximately 150,000 T cells.

The length of the CDR3 is 14 residues. Looked up from germline, CDR1 is MNHNS and CDR2 is SASEGT. V was pared by 8 bases and J by 3 bases, with 6 bases of the junction left unmatched. Whole-study findings and limits: Pretreatment peripheral blood TCR clonality that fell below the median predicted better survival among the patients studied. When measured at 3 weeks, tumor-associated blood clones expanded more in durable-benefit patients.

As for time point: pretreatment peripheral blood. Sequenced here: PBMCs, sampled around atezolizumab (anti-PD-L1) treatment. The clonotype originates from a man between 65 and 85 years old with urothelial cancer. This chain joins TRBV6-1 and TRBJ1-5; the match to TRBD1 covers 8 bases. The CDR3 is CASRLDRDNQPQHF. For the CDR3, the DNA is TGTGCCAGCCGTCTGGACAGGGACAATCAGCCCCAGCATTTT.